This T cell receptor beta chain came from a study of cytomegalovirus exposure and HLA in healthy donors. Looked up from germline, CDR1 is MDHEN and CDR2 is SYDVKM. The junction had 14 bases not matched to a gene; V was cut back by 4 bases and J by 6 bases. This CDR3 comprises 18 residues. Primers: 60 Vbeta forward and 13 Jbeta reverse. Profiling relied on immunoSEQ multiplex PCR, and the TCRdb table lists in-frame clones only, not all of them. The sample records about 160,000 clones, nearly 80% being singletons. Sequences were obtained from PBMCs. The chain has TRBV28 and TRBJ2-7, with 14 bases identical to TRBD2. This clonotype was sampled from a woman aged 45-59 years in good health and CMV-seropositive. The CDR3 here is CASSSPTSGGAFGGEQYF. The CDR3, as DNA: TGTGCCAGCAGTTCCCCGACTAGCGGGGGGGCCTTCGGGGGCGAGCAGTACTTC.